The 21 T cell receptor beta chains given below trace back to one sample, sequenced in a study of T cell responses to AZD1222 COVID-19 vaccine. Clones were read by immunoSEQ multiplex PCR, and TCRdb kept only the in-frame ones, dropping some. The sample lists roughly 120,000 clones, about 86% occurring once. Sequenced here: peripheral blood, sampled 28 days after the second AZD1222 dose. The origin of the receptors is an adult who received the AZD1222 COVID-19 vaccine.

This sequence joins TRBV7-2 and TRBJ1-5; the match to TRBD1 covers 8 bases. Unmatched junction bases numbered 6, after V lost 4 bases and J lost 4 bases. Germline CDR1 is SGHTA and CDR2 is FQGNSA. This CDR3 has 15 residues. CDR3 nucleotide sequence: TGTGCCAGCAGCTCATATAGACAGGGGAATCAGCCCCAGCATTTT. Its translation is CASSSYRQGNQPQHF.

This chain connects TRBV12-5 to TRBJ1-2; unclear D gene. The CDR3 extends over 13 amino acids. Germline assignment: CDR1 LGHNT and CDR2 FRNRAP. Between the trimmed V and J ends, which lost 7 bases and 4 bases, there was a span of 13 bases. This CDR3 reads CASETGVGYGYTF. In DNA, the CDR3 is TGTGCTAGTGAAACCGGGGTGGGCTATGGCTACACCTTC.

This chain joins TRBV4-2 and TRBJ2-7; 8 bases map to TRBD2. This CDR3 contains 17 residues. Germline CDR1 and CDR2: LGHNA and YNFKEQ. The V and J ends lost 0 bases and 7 bases, in that order; junction bases with no gene match: 14. The DNA of the CDR3 is TGTGCCAGCAGCCAAGATAGTGCTAGCGGGCGGCTGTGGGAGCAGTACTTC. Translated: CASSQDSASGRLWEQYF.

This chain's CDR3 is CASTSDRGHTYGYTF. The CDR3 DNA reads as TGTGCCAGCACAAGCGACAGGGGGCATACCTATGGCTACACCTTC. The chain carries TRBV2 and TRBJ1-2; 10 bases map to TRBD1. The CDR3 is 15 residues long. V dropped 7 bases and J dropped 4; count of bases not matched to a gene: 9. In germline, CDR1 is SNHLY, CDR2 FYNNEI.

The chain carries TRBV19 and TRBJ1-3; D remains unclear. The CDR3 contains 13 residues. V was pared by 10 bases and J by 2 bases, with 12 bases between. Germline CDR1 reads LNHDA; CDR2 reads SQIVND (reference sequence). The CDR3 nucleotides are TGTGCCACCCGGTGGGGAACTGGAAACACCATATATTTT. Residues: CATRWGTGNTIYF.

V and J are TRBV19 and TRBJ2-5; tentatively, D is TRBD1 or TRBD2 (5 bases each). Germline V gene lookup returns CDR1 LNHDA and CDR2 SQIVND (reference sequence). The V and J ends lost 4 bases and 4 bases respectively, with 13 bases between them. This CDR3 has 14 residues. CDR3 protein: CASSRTGTPETQYF. As DNA, the CDR3 is TGTGCCAGTAGTAGGACGGGGACCCCAGAGACCCAGTACTTC.

J is TRBJ1-6 and V is TRBV28; TRBD1 might be the D (5 bases). V lost 3 bases to trimming and J lost 7 bases, with 22 bases between them. CDR3 length: 18 amino acids. The germline V gene encodes CDR1 MDHEN and CDR2 SYDVKM. Here the CDR3 reads CASSFQGSPRVSNSPLHF. In DNA, the CDR3 is TGTGCCAGCAGTTTTCAGGGATCCCCACGGGTAAGCAATTCACCCCTCCACTTT.

The chain couples TRBV18 to TRBJ1-2, with no clear D. This CDR3 is built from 15 residues. Trimming removed 4 bases at V and 8 bases at J, with 20 bases between. CDR1 and CDR2 from the germline V gene are KGHSH and LQKENI. The CDR3 protein is CASSHKEADQRGYTF. CDR3 nucleotides: TGTGCCAGCTCACACAAGGAGGCAGATCAACGCGGCTACACCTTC. Filled out from reference TRBV18 and TRBJ1-2, the complete variable domain reads NAGVMQNPRHLVRRRGQEARLRCSPMKGHSHVYWYRQLPEEGLKFMVYLQKENIIDESGMPKERFSAEFPKEGPSILRIQQVVRGDSAAYFCASSHKEADQRGYTFGSGTRLTVV.

The genes are TRBV10-3 and TRBJ1-6, with no clear D. CDR1 and CDR2 (germline): ENHRY, SYGVKD. The CDR3 has 17 amino acids. V was clipped by 0 bases and J by 0 bases, with 9 bases between them. CDR3 nucleotide sequence: TGTGCCATCAGTGAGTCCCCCTTTGTCTCCTATAATTCACCCCTCCACTTT. It specifies CAISESPFVSYNSPLHF.

The chain uses TRBV11-2 and TRBJ1-1; D perhaps matches TRBD1 (6 bases). CDR3 size: 16 residues. V lost 5 bases to trimming and J lost 5 bases, with 21 bases between them. Germline V CDR1 and CDR2: SGHAT, FQNNGV. Here the CDR3 DNA reads TGTGCCAGCAGCGCCCTGACAGGTTGGAGGAGGACTGAAGCTTTCTTT. It translates to CASSALTGWRRTEAFF.

The chain has TRBV7-2 and TRBJ2-7, with no clear D. Trimming removed 5 bases from V and 2 bases from J, with 16 bases in between. CDR1 is SGHTA, CDR2 FQGNSA, per germline. The length of the CDR3 is 15 residues. The CDR3 DNA reads as TGTGCCAGCAGCCTCCAGCATACCACCGCCTACGAGCAGTACTTC. It is translated as CASSLQHTTAYEQYF. Full variable domain (missing parts from reference TRBV7-2 and TRBJ2-7): GAGVSQSPSNKVTEKGKDVELRCDPISGHTALYWYRQSLGQGLEFLIYFQGNSAPDKSGLPSDRFSAERTGGSVSTLTIQRTQQEDSAVYLCASSLQHTTAYEQYFGPGTRLTVT.

Regarding this clone: Additional DNA sequences in this sample encode the identical CDR3. The V gene is TRBV7-3, the J gene TRBJ2-1, with a possible D match to TRBD2 (5 bases). Germline-derived CDR1 and CDR2 are SGHTA and FQGTGA. V was trimmed by 5 bases and J by 2 bases, leaving 10 bases between them. The CDR3 runs 14 residues. CDR3 sequence (DNA): TGTGCCAGCAGCCCGGGAACCCCCTACAATGAGCAGTTCTTC. It translates to CASSPGTPYNEQFF. The full variable domain, completed using reference TRBV7-3 and TRBJ2-1, is GAGVSQTPSNKVTEKGKYVELRCDPISGHTALYWYRQSLGQGPEFLIYFQGTGAADDSGLPNDRFFAVRPEGSVSTLKIQRTERGDSAVYLCASSPGTPYNEQFFGPGTRLTVL.

The chain has TRBV18 and TRBJ2-3; the D is unclear. CDR1 is KGHSH, CDR2 LQKENI, per germline. The CDR3 has 13 amino acids. Between the trimmed V and J ends, which lost 4 bases and 5 bases, there was a span of 10 bases. Here the CDR3 DNA reads TGTGCCAGCTCACACCGGGTTGAAGATACGCAGTATTTT. Its protein is CASSHRVEDTQYF.

This clone was observed a few times. The rearrangement joins TRBV19 to TRBJ2-3; possibly TRBD1 for D (7 bases). V dropped 7 bases and J dropped 5 bases, with 22 bases sitting between them. The CDR3 has 16 amino acids. From germline, CDR1 is LNHDA and CDR2 SQIVND (reference sequence). This CDR3 reads CASTPRGQGGRDTQYF. CDR3 nucleotides: TGTGCCAGTACCCCTCGGGGGCAGGGGGGCCGAGATACGCAGTATTTT. The full variable domain, rest sourced from reference TRBV19 and TRBJ2-3, is DGGITQSPKYLFRKEGQNVTLSCEQNLNHDAMYWYRQDPGQGLRLIYYSQIVNDFQKGDIAEGYSVSREKKESFPLTVTSAQKNPTAFYLCASTPRGQGGRDTQYFGPGTRLTVL.

The CDR3 DNA reads as TGTGCCAGCAACAAAAGATGGGATGAGCAGTTCTTC. Protein sequence: CASNKRWDEQFF. The V gene is TRBV7-8, the J gene TRBJ2-1; D not resolved. The CDR3 sequence is 12 residues long. Per germline, CDR1 SGHVS and CDR2 FQNEAQ. The ends were cut back, 7 bases at V and 8 bases at J, with 12 bases in the middle.

This clone was seen more than once but under ten times. The rearrangement links TRBV2 to TRBJ1-4; D is undetermined. The CDR3 is 12 residues long. Trimming took 7 bases from V and 8 from J, leaving 11 bases between them. Germline lookup yields CDR1 SNHLY and CDR2 FYNNEI. CDR3 sequence reads: CASNVGGEKLFF. The CDR3 nucleotides read TGTGCCAGCAATGTCGGAGGGGAAAAACTGTTTTTT.

The V call is TRBV6-5, the J call TRBJ1-4; TRBD1 might be the D (5 bases). Looked up from germline, CDR1 is MNHEY and CDR2 is SVGAGI. V was clipped by 6 bases and J by 6 bases, with 8 bases between them. CDR3 length: 12 residues. CDR3 sequence reads: CASRQGHEKLFF. CDR3 DNA: TGTGCCAGCAGGCAGGGCCATGAAAAACTGTTTTTT.

Only one count was recorded for this clone. The genes are TRBV15 and TRBJ1-5; the D is unclear. CDR1 and CDR2 from the germline V gene are LNHNV and YYDKDF (reference sequence). The CDR3 spans 17 residues. V shed 4 bases and J shed 2 bases, with 18 bases lying between them. CDR3 in amino acids: CATSNTWDLTGNQPQHF. CDR3 DNA: TGTGCCACCAGCAACACCTGGGATCTAACGGGCAATCAGCCCCAGCATTTT.

The chain is built from TRBV19 and TRBJ2-3; 10 nucleotides align to TRBD2. J lost 5 bases, V lost 5 bases, and 7 bases had no gene match. The V gene's germline CDR1 is LNHDA and CDR2 SQIVND (reference sequence). This CDR3 contains 15 residues. For the CDR3, the DNA is TGTGCCAGTAGTTCGAGCGGGAGGGCCCGAGATACGCAGTATTTT. This codes for CASSSSGRARDTQYF.

This clone was found a few times. V gene TRBV7-2 combines with J gene TRBJ1-2, with D maybe TRBD1 (5 bases). Trimming pared 1 base from V and 4 bases from J, leaving 13 bases between. The germline gives CDR1 SGHTA, CDR2 FQGNSA. This CDR3 contains 15 residues. The CDR3 is CASSLEVQGGYGYTF. Here the CDR3 DNA reads TGTGCCAGCAGCTTAGAAGTCCAGGGTGGCTATGGCTACACCTTC.

The genes are TRBV29-1 and TRBJ2-2; D ambiguous. Trimming cost V 7 bases and J 4 bases, with 13 bases left between them. The CDR3 extends over 13 amino acids. Germline V lookup: CDR1 SQVTM, CDR2 ANQGSEA. The CDR3 reads CSGSFGPTGELFF. DNA of the CDR3: TGCAGCGGAAGTTTTGGACCCACCGGGGAGCTGTTTTTT.